This T cell receptor (beta chain) was found in a study of shared T cell receptors in the human thymus. The CDR3 totals 15 residues. Germline V CDR1 and CDR2: MGHDK, SYGVNS. The ends were cut back, 4 bases at V and 1 base at J, with 13 bases in the middle. This table comes from immunoSEQ multiplex PCR, and its TCRdb copy is limited to in-frame clones, with some not included. Among more than 550,000 clones, approximately 85% were seen once, and the ten largest hold over 0.008%. These sequences were also reported in another study, on human thymus T cells.

The sequence came from a girl under three years old with a congenital heart defect. The chain recombines TRBV25-1 with TRBJ1-1, with a tentative D call TRBD1 (5 bases). Sequencing was performed on thymocytes. The CDR3 DNA reads as TGTGCCAGCAGTGGAATGGGGCTAACGAACACTGAAGCTTTCTTT. The encoded protein is CASSGMGLTNTEAFF.